These T cell receptor beta chains were read from a single sample in a study of control samples from healthy donors and cancer patients. Assay: immunoSEQ multiplex PCR; the TCRdb copy retains only in-frame clones and omits some. The sample holds roughly 83,000 clones; 82% are singletons and the top ten take around 10%. The sample comprised blood. The receptors were gathered from a woman aged 60 to 75 in good health. The CDR3 runs from the conserved cysteine through the conserved F or W. D genes are given only for firm matches. Expanded clones are given a class, and other clones once, few, many or no size at all.

TRBV18	TRBJ2-3	NA	12	NA	TGTGCCAGCTCACCCAAGGGAGATACGCAGTATTTT	CASSPKGDTQYF
TRBV7-9	TRBJ2-3	NA	17	TRBD2	TGTGCCAGCAGCTTAGGGGGACTAGCGGGACACACAGATACGCAGTATTTT	CASSLGGLAGHTDTQYF
TRBV27	TRBJ2-5	few	14	TRBD1	TGTGCCAGCAGTTCCCGGACAGGGGCAGAGACCCAGTACTTC	CASSSRTGAETQYF
TRBV18	TRBJ2-7	once	15	TRBD1	TGTGCCAGCTCGCCGACAGGGCTGTCACCCTACGAGCAGTACTTC	CASSPTGLSPYEQYF
TRBV19	TRBJ2-3	NA	17	TRBD2	TGTGCCAGTAGTATTGTTCCTTCTAGCGGCTCCACAGATACGCAGTATTTT	CASSIVPSSGSTDTQYF
TRBV6-2/TRBV6-3	TRBJ2-3	NA	17	TRBD2	TGTGCCAGCAGTTACGTCCGGGGCGGGGGGGCCAAAGATACGCAGTATTTT	CASSYVRGGGAKDTQYF
TRBV18	TRBJ2-2	NA	16	TRBD2	TGTGCCAGCTCAACGGGACTAGCATCGGTCACCGGGGAGCTGTTTTTT	CASSTGLASVTGELFF
TRBV4-3	TRBJ1-1	NA	15	NA	TGCGCCAGCAGCCAAGATTATGCCCTGAACATTGAAGCTTTCTTT	CASSQDYALNIEAFF
TRBV29-1	TRBJ1-1	NA	12	TRBD1	TGCAGCGTTGAGGGACAGGGAGGTGAAGCTTTCTTT	CSVEGQGGEAFF
TRBV5-1	TRBJ1-6	few	15	NA	TGCGCCAGCAACTCCGGACGCCGGGATAATTCACCCCTCCACTTT	CASNSGRRDNSPLHF
TRBV11-1	TRBJ2-1	NA	15	TRBD2	TGTGCCAGCACGCTACTAGCGGGAGTCGACAATGAGCAGTTCTTC	CASTLLAGVDNEQFF
TRBV5-5	TRBJ2-2	NA	15	NA	TGTGCCAGCAGCTTGCGGACTACAATCACCGGGGAGCTGTTTTTT	CASSLRTTITGELFF
TRBV6-2/TRBV6-3	TRBJ1-2	medium-sized	14	TRBD1	TGTGCCAGCAGTTACTCGTTAACAGGGGATGGCTACACCTTC	CASSYSLTGDGYTF
TRBV5-1	TRBJ2-1	NA	14	TRBD2	TGCGCCAGCAGCACCGGACTAGTTTACAATGAGCAGTTCTTC	CASSTGLVYNEQFF
TRBV18	TRBJ2-4	NA	15	NA	TGTGCCAGCTCGCCATCGATAGGGGCCAAAAACATTCAGTACTTC	CASSPSIGAKNIQYF
TRBV3-1/TRBV3-2	TRBJ2-1	NA	15	TRBD2	TGTGCCAGCAGCCAGTCTAGCGGGAGAGTCCATGAGCAGTTCTTC	CASSQSSGRVHEQFF
TRBV2	TRBJ2-3	NA	13	NA	TGTGCCAGCAGCGGGGTCGAGGAGGATACGCAGTATTTT	CASSGVEEDTQYF
TRBV5-1	TRBJ2-3	NA	19	TRBD2	TGCGCCAGCAGCTTGGCAATAGCGGGGGGGCGAGCGGCTCGAGATACGCAGTATTTT	CASSLAIAGGRAARDTQYF
TRBV7-7	TRBJ2-7	NA	13	NA	TGTGCCAGCAGCTTATTTCTAGGGTACGAGCAGTACTTC	CASSLFLGYEQYF
TRBV29-1	TRBJ2-7	NA	12	TRBD2	TGCAGCGTTGGACTAGCGGGAGATGAGCAGTACTTC	CSVGLAGDEQYF
TRBV9	TRBJ1-2	NA	16	TRBD1	TGTGCCAGCAGCGCCCGAGACCGGACAGGGGACTATGGCTACACCTTC	CASSARDRTGDYGYTF
TRBV3-1/TRBV3-2	TRBJ1-2	NA	18	NA	TGTGCCAGCAGCCAAGCGGCAAGAAGGGGCACGCCTGGCTATGGCTACACCTTC	CASSQAARRGTPGYGYTF
TRBV29-1	TRBJ1-6	NA	13	NA	TGCAGCGTTGCGGGGGGGCCAAATTCACCCCTCCACTTT	CSVAGGPNSPLHF
TRBV3-1/TRBV3-2	TRBJ1-6	NA	15	TRBD1	TGTGCCAGCAGCCCAAGGACAGGGGGGAATTCACCCCTCCACTTT	CASSPRTGGNSPLHF
TRBV11-2	TRBJ2-7	NA	14	NA	TGTGCCAGCAGCTTGGGCAGGCAAGCAGTCGAGCAGTACTTC	CASSLGRQAVEQYF
TRBV19	TRBJ1-6	few	14	NA	TGTGCCAGTAGTAAGAGAGCGGAAGGGTCACCCCTCCACTTT	CASSKRAEGSPLHF
TRBV19	TRBJ2-1	NA	11	NA	TGTGCCAGTAGCTTCCCGCGGGAGCAGTTCTTC	CASSFPREQFF
TRBV28	TRBJ2-5	NA	18	TRBD2	TGTGCCAGCAGTTACGCCGGGACTAGCGCTCCGTACCAAGAGACCCAGTACTTC	CASSYAGTSAPYQETQYF
TRBV6-5	TRBJ1-6	few	14	NA	TGTGCCAGCAGAGGGAGCTCCTATAATTCACCCCTCCACTTT	CASRGSSYNSPLHF
TRBV10-1	TRBJ1-1	few	13	NA	TGCGCCAGCAGTGAGGGGATGAACACTGAAGCTTTCTTT	CASSEGMNTEAFF
TRBV5-5	TRBJ1-4	once	14	NA	TGTGCCAGCAGCTTGGGTCCCCAAGGGGAAAAACTGTTTTTT	CASSLGPQGEKLFF
TRBV19	TRBJ1-2	NA	17	TRBD1	TGTGCCAGTAGCACGGTGGACAGGGGGGTTTCTAACTATGGCTACACCTTC	CASSTVDRGVSNYGYTF
TRBV11-2	TRBJ1-1	NA	16	NA	TGTGCCAGCAGCTTAGGGTCGTGGACTTTGAGAACTGAAGCTTTCTTT	CASSLGSWTLRTEAFF
TRBV5-1	TRBJ2-7	NA	13	NA	TGCGCCAGCAGCTCCAGGGGTAACTACGAGCAGTACTTC	CASSSRGNYEQYF